This T cell receptor beta chain was found in a study of control samples from healthy donors and cancer patients. The protocol was immunoSEQ multiplex PCR, while the TCRdb copy is restricted to in-frame clones and leaves out a portion. The data show roughly 93,000 clones, with roughly 91% seen just once and roughly a tenth held by the top ten. Germline V gene lookup returns CDR1 MNHEY and CDR2 SVGAGI. The CDR3 loop spans 14 amino acids. The V and J ends lost 5 bases and 1 base, in that order; junction bases with no gene match: 3. The specimen was PBMCs. The receptor was derived from a woman aged 45 to 65 with colorectal cancer. The rearrangement links TRBV6-5 to TRBJ1-1; 8 nucleotides match TRBD1. The CDR3 sequence is CASSTGTGNTEAFF. CDR3 in DNA: TGTGCCAGCAGTACGGGGACAGGGAACACTGAAGCTTTCTTT.